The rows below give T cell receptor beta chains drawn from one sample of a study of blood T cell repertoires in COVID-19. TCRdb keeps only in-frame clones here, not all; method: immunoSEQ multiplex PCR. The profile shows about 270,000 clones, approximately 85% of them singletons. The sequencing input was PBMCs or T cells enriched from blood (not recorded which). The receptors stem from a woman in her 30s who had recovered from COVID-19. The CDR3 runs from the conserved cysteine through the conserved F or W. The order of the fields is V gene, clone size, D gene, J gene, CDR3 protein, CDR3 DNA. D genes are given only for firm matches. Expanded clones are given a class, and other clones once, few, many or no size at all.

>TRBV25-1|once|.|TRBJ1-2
CASSGGYGYTF
TGTGCCAGCAGTGGAGGGTATGGCTACACCTTC
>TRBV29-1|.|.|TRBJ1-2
CSVPGNYGYTF
TGCAGCGTTCCAGGGAACTATGGCTACACCTTC
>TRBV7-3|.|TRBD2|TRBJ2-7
CASSLGPGLAGRKGYEQYF
TGTGCCAGCAGCTTAGGACCGGGACTAGCGGGAAGGAAGGGCTACGAGCAGTACTTC
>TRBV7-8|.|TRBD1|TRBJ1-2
CASSFPGTGRYGYTF
TGTGCCAGCAGCTTTCCCGGGACAGGGCGGTATGGCTACACCTTC
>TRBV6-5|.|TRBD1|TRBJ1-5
CASSRQGPSNQPQHF
TGTGCCAGCAGTCGACAGGGGCCGAGCAATCAGCCCCAGCATTTT
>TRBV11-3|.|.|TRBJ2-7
CASKVTGGGKYF
TGTGCCAGCAAAGTAACAGGGGGAGGGAAGTACTTC
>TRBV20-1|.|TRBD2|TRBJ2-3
CSASFLAGGPADTQYF
TGCAGTGCTAGTTTCCTAGCGGGGGGGCCAGCGGATACGCAGTATTTT
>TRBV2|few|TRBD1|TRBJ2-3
CASTDREYSDWTQYF
TGTGCCAGCACGGACAGGGAATACTCGGACTGGACGCAGTATTTT
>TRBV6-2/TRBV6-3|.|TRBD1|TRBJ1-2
CASSRTGSDGYTF
TGTGCCAGCAGTCGGACAGGGTCTGATGGCTACACCTTC
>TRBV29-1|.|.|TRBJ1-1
CSVVGLLVDTEAFF
TGCAGCGTTGTGGGGCTTCTGGTGGACACTGAAGCTTTCTTT
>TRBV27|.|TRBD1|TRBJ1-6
CASSFSSSTGKVPLHF
TGTGCCAGCAGTTTCTCCTCTTCGACAGGGAAGGTACCCCTCCACTTT
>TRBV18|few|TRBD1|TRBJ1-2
CASSPLQGAILDGYTF
TGTGCCAGCTCACCACTACAGGGGGCGATTCTCGATGGCTACACCTTC
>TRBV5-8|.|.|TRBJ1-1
CASSFTPVASEAFF
TGTGCCAGCAGCTTCACGCCGGTCGCCTCAGAAGCTTTCTTT
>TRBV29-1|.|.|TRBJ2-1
CSVVAHEQFF
TGCAGCGTTGTAGCGCATGAGCAGTTCTTC
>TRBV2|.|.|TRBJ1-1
CASSPDSYTEAFF
TGTGCCAGCAGCCCTGACAGTTACACTGAAGCTTTCTTT
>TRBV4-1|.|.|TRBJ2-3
CASSPTATTDTQYF
TGCGCCAGCAGCCCGACAGCGACCACAGATACGCAGTATTTT
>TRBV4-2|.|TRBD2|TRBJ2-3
CASSQPTGGLTDTQYF
TGTGCCAGCAGCCAACCAACGGGGGGACTCACAGATACGCAGTATTTT
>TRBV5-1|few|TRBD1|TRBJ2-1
CASSLGTGRSNEQFF
TGCGCCAGCAGCTTGGGGACAGGGAGGTCCAATGAGCAGTTCTTC
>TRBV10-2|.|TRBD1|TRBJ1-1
CASKEPGQGPNTEAFF
TGCGCCAGCAAAGAACCGGGACAGGGGCCGAACACTGAAGCTTTCTTT
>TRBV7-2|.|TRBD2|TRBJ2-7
CASSVLAGSGTYEQYF
TGTGCCAGCAGCGTACTAGCGGGGTCAGGGACCTACGAGCAGTACTTC
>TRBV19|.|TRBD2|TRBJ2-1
CASSPGEASGTLHNEQFF
TGTGCCAGTAGTCCGGGCGAGGCTAGCGGTACCCTCCACAATGAGCAGTTCTTC
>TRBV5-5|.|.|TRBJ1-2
CASSDTGFPHYGYTF
TGTGCCAGCAGCGATACAGGGTTCCCCCACTATGGCTACACCTTC
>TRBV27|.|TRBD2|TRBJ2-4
CARLGLACNIQYF
TGTGCCCGGTTAGGACTAGCTTGTAACATTCAGTACTTC
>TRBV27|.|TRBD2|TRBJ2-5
CASSFIGTRIQETQYF
TGTGCCAGCAGTTTTATCGGGACTAGGATACAAGAGACCCAGTACTTC
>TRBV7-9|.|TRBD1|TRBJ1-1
CASSSLTGGSKDTEAFF
TGTGCCAGCAGCTCATTGACAGGGGGCTCAAAGGACACTGAAGCTTTCTTT
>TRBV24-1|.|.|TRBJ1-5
CATSGGVPQPQHF
TGTGCCACCAGTGGGGGGGTACCCCAGCCCCAGCATTTT
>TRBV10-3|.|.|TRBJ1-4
CATSVGGTNEKLFF
TGTGCCACCTCCGTGGGGGGAACTAATGAAAAACTGTTTTTT
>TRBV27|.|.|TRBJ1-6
CASGSSYNSPLHF
TGTGCCAGCGGGAGCTCCTATAATTCACCCCTCCACTTT
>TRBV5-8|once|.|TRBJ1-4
CASSLGAWFSNEKLFF
TGTGCCAGCAGCTTGGGGGCGTGGTTCTCTAATGAAAAACTGTTTTTT
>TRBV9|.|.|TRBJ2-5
CASSEGSGRGETQYF
TGTGCCAGCAGCGAGGGGTCGGGGCGGGGAGAGACCCAGTACTTC
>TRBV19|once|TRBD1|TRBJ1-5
CASSIRQGAREQPQHF
TGTGCCAGTAGTATCCGACAGGGGGCGCGGGAGCAGCCCCAGCATTTT
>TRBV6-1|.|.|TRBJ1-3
CASSESGSFSGNTIYF
TGTGCCAGCAGTGAAAGCGGCTCCTTCTCTGGAAACACCATATATTTT
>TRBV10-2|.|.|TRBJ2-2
CASSESAEPNTGELFF
TGCGCCAGCAGTGAGTCAGCGGAGCCGAACACCGGGGAGCTGTTTTTT
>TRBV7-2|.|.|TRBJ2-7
CASSLRFAGRSYEQYF
TGTGCCAGCAGCTTACGCTTCGCGGGCAGGTCCTACGAGCAGTACTTC
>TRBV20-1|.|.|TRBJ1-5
CSASSSGDQPQHF
TGCAGTGCTAGTTCATCAGGGGACCAGCCCCAGCATTTT
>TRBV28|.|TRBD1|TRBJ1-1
CASSTGGNTEAFF
TGTGCCAGCAGCACAGGGGGAAACACTGAAGCTTTCTTT
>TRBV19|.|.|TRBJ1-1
CASRGGGTEAFF
TGTGCCAGTAGAGGGGGGGGAACTGAAGCTTTCTTT
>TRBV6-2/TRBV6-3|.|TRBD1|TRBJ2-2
CASSYLGTGVLAPTGELFF
TGTGCCAGCAGCTACTTGGGGACAGGGGTCCTAGCCCCCACCGGGGAGCTGTTTTTT
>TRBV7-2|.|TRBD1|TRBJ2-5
CASSLYPGQGDF
TGTGCCAGCAGCTTGTACCCGGGACAGGGGGACTTC
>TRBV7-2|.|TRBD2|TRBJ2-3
CASSATSGRADTQYF
TGTGCCAGCAGCGCGACTAGCGGGAGAGCAGATACGCAGTATTTT
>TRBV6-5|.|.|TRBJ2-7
CASCRGVGDEQYF
TGTGCCAGCTGTCGCGGGGTGGGGGACGAGCAGTACTTC